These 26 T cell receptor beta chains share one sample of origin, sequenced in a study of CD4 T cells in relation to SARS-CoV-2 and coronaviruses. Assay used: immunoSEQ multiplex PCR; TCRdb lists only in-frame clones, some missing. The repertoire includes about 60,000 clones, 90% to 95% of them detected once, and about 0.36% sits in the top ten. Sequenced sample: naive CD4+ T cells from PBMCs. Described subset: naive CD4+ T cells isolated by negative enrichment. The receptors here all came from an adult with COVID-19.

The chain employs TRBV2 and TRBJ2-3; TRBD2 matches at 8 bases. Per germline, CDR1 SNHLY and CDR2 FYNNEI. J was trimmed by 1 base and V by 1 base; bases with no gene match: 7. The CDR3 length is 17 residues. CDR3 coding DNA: TGTGCCAGCAGTGAAGAGGGCTGGGGACTAGGCACAGATACGCAGTATTTT. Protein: CASSEEGWGLGTDTQYF.

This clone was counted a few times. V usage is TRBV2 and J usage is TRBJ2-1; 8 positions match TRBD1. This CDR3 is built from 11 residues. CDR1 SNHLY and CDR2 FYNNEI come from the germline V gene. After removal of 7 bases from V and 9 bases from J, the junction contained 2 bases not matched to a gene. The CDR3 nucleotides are TGTGCCAGCACTGACAGGGGTGAGCAGTTCTTC. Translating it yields CASTDRGEQFF.

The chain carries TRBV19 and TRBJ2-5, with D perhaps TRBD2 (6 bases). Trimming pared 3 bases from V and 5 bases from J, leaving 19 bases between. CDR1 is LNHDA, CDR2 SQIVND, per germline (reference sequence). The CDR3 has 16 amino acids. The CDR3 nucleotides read TGTGCCAGTAGTATCCTTTTGACTAGTTACAAGGAGACCCAGTACTTC. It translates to CASSILLTSYKETQYF.

DNA of the CDR3: TGTGCCAGCAGCTTGTACAGGGAGGGTGAAGCTTTCTTT. It translates to CASSLYREGEAFF. This chain links TRBV5-6 with TRBJ1-1; maybe TRBD1 (6 bases). The V and J ends lost 1 base and 7 bases respectively, with 11 bases between them. There are 13 residues in the CDR3. CDR1 and CDR2 from the germline V gene are SGHDT and YYEEEE.

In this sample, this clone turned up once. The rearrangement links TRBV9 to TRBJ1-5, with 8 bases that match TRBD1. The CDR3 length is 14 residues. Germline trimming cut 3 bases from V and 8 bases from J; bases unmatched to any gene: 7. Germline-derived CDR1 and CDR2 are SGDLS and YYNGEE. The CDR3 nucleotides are TGTGCCAGCAGCGGAAGGACAGGGTTGGAGCCCCAGCATTTT. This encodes CASSGRTGLEPQHF.

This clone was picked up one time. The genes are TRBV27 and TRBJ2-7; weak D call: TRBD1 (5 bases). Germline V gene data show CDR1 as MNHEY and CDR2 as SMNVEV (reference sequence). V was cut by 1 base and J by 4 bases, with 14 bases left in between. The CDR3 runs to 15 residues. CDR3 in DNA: TGTGCCAGCAGTTTATTAGGGGCAGGGTTGTACGAGCAGTACTTC. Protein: CASSLLGAGLYEQYF.

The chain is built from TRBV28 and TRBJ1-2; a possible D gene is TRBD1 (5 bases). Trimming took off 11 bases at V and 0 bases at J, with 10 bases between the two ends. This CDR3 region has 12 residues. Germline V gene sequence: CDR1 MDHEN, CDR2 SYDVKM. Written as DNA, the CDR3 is TGTGCCCTCAGGGCGGCTAACTATGGCTACACCTTC. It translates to CALRAANYGYTF.

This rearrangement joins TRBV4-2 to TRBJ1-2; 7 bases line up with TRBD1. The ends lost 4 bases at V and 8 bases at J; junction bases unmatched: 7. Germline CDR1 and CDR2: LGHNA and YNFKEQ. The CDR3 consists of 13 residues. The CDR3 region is CASSLHQGGGYTF. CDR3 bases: TGTGCCAGCAGCCTACACCAGGGGGGAGGCTACACCTTC.

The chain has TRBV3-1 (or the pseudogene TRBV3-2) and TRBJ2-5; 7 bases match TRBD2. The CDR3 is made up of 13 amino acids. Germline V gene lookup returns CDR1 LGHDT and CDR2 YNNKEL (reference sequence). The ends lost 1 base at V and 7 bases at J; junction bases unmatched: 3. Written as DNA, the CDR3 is TGTGCCAGCAGCCAAGCGGGGGGTGGGACCCAGTACTTC. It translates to CASSQAGGGTQYF.

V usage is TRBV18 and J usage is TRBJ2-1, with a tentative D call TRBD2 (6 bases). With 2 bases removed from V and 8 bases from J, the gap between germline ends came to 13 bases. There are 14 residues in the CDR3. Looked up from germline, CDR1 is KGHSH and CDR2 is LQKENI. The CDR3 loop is CASSPVGGIDEQFF. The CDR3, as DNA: TGTGCCAGCTCACCAGTTGGAGGGATCGATGAGCAGTTCTTC.

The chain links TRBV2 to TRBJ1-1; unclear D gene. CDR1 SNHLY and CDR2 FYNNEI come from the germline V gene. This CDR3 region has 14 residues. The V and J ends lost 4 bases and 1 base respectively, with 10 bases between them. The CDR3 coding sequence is TGTGCCAGCAGTGCACGGACCTCGAACACTGAAGCTTTCTTT. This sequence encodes CASSARTSNTEAFF.

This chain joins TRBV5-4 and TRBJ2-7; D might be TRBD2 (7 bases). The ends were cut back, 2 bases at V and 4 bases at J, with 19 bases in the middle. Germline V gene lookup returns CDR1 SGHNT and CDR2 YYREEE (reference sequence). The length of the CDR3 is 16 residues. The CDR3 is CASSLGVLRGGYEQYF. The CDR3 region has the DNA TGTGCCAGCAGCTTAGGGGTATTGAGGGGGGGATACGAGCAGTACTTC.

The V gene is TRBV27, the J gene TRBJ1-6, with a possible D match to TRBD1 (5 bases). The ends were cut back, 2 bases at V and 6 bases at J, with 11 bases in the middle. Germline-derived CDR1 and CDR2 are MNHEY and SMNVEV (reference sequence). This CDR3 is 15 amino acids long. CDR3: CASSLGGKANSPLHF. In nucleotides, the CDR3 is TGTGCCAGCAGTTTAGGGGGAAAAGCTAATTCACCCCTCCACTTT.

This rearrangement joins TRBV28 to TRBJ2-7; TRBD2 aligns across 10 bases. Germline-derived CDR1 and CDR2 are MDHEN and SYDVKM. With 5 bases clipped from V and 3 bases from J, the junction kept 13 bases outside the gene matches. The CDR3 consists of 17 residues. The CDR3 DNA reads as TGTGCCAGCAGTCCCTTTTCCGGCGTAGCGGGAGGCTACGAGCAGTACTTC. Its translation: CASSPFSGVAGGYEQYF.

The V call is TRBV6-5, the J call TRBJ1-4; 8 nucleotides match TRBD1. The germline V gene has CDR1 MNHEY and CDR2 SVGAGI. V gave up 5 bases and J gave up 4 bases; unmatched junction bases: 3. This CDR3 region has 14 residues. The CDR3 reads CASSRDRRNEKLFF. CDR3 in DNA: TGTGCCAGCAGTCGGGACAGGCGTAATGAAAAACTGTTTTTT.

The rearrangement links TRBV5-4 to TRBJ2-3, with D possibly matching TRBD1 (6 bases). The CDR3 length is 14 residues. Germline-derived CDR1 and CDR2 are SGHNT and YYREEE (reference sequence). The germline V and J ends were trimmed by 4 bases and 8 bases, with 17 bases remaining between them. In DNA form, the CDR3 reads TGTGCCAGCAGCCTACGGACAGCTGGTGGTACGCAGTATTTT. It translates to CASSLRTAGGTQYF.

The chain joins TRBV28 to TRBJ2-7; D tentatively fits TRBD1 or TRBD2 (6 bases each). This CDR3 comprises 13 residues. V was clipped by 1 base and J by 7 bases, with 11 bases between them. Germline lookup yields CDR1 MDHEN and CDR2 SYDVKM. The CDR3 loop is CASSLSEGGEQYF. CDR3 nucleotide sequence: TGTGCCAGCAGTTTATCGGAAGGGGGGGAGCAGTACTTC.

CDR3 protein: CASSQDLGSGANVLTF. CDR3 DNA sequence: TGTGCCAGCAGCCAAGATCTGGGATCTGGGGCCAACGTCCTGACTTTC. V usage is TRBV3-1 (or the pseudogene TRBV3-2) and J usage is TRBJ2-6; no firm D call. Germline values: CDR1 LGHDT, CDR2 YNNKEL (reference sequence). This CDR3 spans 16 amino acids. V dropped 0 bases and J dropped 1 base, with 7 bases sitting between them.

CDR3 region: CASSYGQGGDTQYF. In DNA, the CDR3 is TGCGCCAGCAGCTACGGACAGGGTGGAGATACGCAGTATTTT. The rearrangement links TRBV5-1 to TRBJ2-3, with TRBD1 matching 8 bases. The germline gives CDR1 SGHRS, CDR2 YFSETQ. Losses at the gene ends were 3 bases for V and 5 bases for J; bases not matched to a gene: 5. This CDR3 has 14 amino acids.

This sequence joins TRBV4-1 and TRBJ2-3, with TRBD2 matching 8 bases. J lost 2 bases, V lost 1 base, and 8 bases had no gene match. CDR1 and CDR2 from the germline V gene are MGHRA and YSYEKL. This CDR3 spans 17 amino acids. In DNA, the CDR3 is TGCGCCAGCAGCCAAGCGATGCGGGGGGTTACCACAGATACGCAGTATTTT. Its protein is CASSQAMRGVTTDTQYF.

In DNA form, the CDR3 reads TGTGCCAGCAGTTCAAATCCCCCCGGGACCGCCGCCTACGAGCAGTACTTC. Its translation: CASSSNPPGTAAYEQYF. The chain is built from TRBV28 and TRBJ2-7, with D perhaps TRBD1 or TRBD2 (5 bases each). The CDR3 sequence is 17 residues long. CDR1 and CDR2 (germline): MDHEN, SYDVKM. The V end lost 4 bases, the J end lost 2 bases, and 21 bases lay between the germline ends.

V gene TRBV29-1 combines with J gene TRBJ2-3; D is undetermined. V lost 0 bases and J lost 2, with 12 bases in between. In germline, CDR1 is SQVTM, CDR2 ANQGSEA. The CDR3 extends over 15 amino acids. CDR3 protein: CSVEEDTIYTDTQYF. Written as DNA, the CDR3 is TGCAGCGTTGAAGAAGACACTATTTACACAGATACGCAGTATTTT.

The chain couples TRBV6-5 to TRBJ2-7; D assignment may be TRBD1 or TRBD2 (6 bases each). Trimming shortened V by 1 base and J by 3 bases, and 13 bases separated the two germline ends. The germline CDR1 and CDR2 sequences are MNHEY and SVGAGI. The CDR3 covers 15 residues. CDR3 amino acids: CASSYWRDNLYEQYF. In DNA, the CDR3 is TGTGCCAGCAGTTACTGGCGGGACAACCTCTACGAGCAGTACTTC.

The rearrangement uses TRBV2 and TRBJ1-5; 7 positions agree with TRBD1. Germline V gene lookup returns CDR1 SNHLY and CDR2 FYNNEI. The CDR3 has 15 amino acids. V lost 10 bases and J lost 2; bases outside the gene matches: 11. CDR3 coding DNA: TGTGCCACCTCAGTCCAGGGGGGAGGCAATCAGCCCCAGCATTTT. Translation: CATSVQGGGNQPQHF.

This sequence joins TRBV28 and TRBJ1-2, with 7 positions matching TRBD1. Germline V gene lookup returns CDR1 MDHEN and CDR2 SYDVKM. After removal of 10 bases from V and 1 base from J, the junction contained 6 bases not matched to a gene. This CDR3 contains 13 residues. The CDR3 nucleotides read TGTGCCACCCTGGGACAGAATAACTATGGCTACACCTTC. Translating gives CATLGQNNYGYTF.

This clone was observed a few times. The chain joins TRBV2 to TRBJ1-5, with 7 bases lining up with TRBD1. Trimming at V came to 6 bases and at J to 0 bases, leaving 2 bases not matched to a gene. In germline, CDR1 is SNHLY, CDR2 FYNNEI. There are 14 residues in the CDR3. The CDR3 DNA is TGTGCCAGCAGGGGACAGAATAGCAATCAGCCCCAGCATTTT. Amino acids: CASRGQNSNQPQHF.